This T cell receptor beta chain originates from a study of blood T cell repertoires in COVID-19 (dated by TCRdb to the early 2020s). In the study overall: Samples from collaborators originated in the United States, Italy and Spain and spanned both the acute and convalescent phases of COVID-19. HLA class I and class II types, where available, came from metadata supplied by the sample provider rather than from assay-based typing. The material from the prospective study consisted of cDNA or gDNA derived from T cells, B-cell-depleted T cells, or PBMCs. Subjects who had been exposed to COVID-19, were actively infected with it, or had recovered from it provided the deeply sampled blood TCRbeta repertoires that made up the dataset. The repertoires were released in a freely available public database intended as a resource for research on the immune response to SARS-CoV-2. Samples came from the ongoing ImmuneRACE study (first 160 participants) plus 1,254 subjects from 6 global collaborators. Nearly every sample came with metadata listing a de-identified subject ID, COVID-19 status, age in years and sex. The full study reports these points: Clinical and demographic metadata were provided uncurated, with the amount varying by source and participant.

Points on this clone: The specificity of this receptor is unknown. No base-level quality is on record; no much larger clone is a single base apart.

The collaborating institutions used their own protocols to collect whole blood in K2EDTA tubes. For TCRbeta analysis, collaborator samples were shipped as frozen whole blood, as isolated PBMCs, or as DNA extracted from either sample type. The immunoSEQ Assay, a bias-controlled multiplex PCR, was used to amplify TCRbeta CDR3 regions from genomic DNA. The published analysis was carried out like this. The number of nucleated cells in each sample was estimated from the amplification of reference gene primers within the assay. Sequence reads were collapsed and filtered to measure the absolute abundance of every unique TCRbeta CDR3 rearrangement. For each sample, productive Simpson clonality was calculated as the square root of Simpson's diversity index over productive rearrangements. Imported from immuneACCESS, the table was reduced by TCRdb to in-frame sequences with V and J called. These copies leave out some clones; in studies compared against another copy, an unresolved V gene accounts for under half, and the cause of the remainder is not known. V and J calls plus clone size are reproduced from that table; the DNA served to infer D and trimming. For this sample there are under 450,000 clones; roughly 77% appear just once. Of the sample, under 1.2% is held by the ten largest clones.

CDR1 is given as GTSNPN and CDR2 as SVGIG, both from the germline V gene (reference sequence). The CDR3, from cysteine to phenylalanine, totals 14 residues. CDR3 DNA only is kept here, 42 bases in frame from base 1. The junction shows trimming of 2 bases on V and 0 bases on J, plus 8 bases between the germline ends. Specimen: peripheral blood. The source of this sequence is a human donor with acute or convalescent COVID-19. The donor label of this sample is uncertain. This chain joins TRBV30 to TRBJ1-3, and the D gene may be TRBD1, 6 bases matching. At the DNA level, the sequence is TGTGCCTGGAGTACAGGGTCCTCTGGAAACACCATATATTTT. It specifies CAWSTGSSGNTIYF.